Reported below is one T cell receptor (beta chain). Its antigen is currently unknown. This record belongs to a study of shared clonotypes between healthy human individuals. Study findings and constraints: The sharing of 4% to 5.5% of naive CD4 clonotypes was seen across a few donors. Researchers found naive subsets generally carried larger estimated richness than memory subsets. An expected dependence of interdonor clonotype sharing on sequencing depth was noted.

It was into CD45RA+ naive and CD45RA-negative memory subsets that the CD4+ cells were split. This CDR3 has 14 amino acids. V lost 3 bases, J lost 5 bases, and 4 bases stayed unmatched. The germline V gene encodes CDR1 MGHRA and CDR2 YSYEKL. Sequencing used immunoSEQ multiplex PCR; TCRdb keeps in-frame clones, though not all of them. The table has millions of clones, about 92% seen once; the top ten hold under 0.45%. This TCR derives from a man between 18 and 29 years old in good health. Some clones in this sample may be carry-over from other donors' samples. The sequenced material came from naive CD4+ T cells from PBMCs. Subset denoted: CD45RA+ positively selected. The gene calls are TRBV4-1 and TRBJ2-4, with 7 bases matching TRBD1. The CDR3 bases are TGCGCCAGCAGCCATGGACAGGTTCAAAACATTCAGTACTTC. Translated: CASSHGQVQNIQYF.